Reported below is one T cell receptor (beta chain). The germline V gene encodes CDR1 MNHEY and CDR2 SVGAGI. The CDR3 has 13 amino acids. V was clipped by 4 bases and J by 0 bases, with 6 bases between them. The data belong to a study of control samples from healthy donors and cancer patients. Method: immunoSEQ multiplex PCR; TCRdb's copy keeps in-frame clones and lacks some. The sample includes about 100,000 clones, about 89% seen only once; the top ten take under 10%. The clonotype originates from a man aged 25-40 years in good health. The chain carries TRBV6-5 and TRBJ1-1; no clear D gene. The sample was blood. This CDR3 is CASSLVLNTEAFF. For the CDR3, the DNA is TGTGCCAGCAGTTTGGTTTTGAACACTGAAGCTTTCTTT.